The entry that follows covers one T cell receptor (beta chain) sequence. Its antigen is currently unknown. This record comes from a study of cytomegalovirus exposure and HLA in healthy donors. Broader study findings: Using a false discovery rate of 0.05, a later analysis showed that some 16,000 TCR beta sequences were associated with HLA alleles. The study flagged about 160 TCR beta chains as cytomegalovirus-associated. Usually a TCR sequence was rare, but some public TCRs were found in many donors.

In the PCR, 60 Vbeta and 13 Jbeta primers were used. Using immunoSEQ multiplex PCR, the repertoire was profiled, and TCRdb retains in-frame clones only, with some absent. The sample's table shows over 70,000 clones. Germline values: CDR1 KGHSH, CDR2 LQKENI. V gave up 2 bases and J gave up 4 bases; unmatched junction bases: 6. This CDR3 has 15 residues. The clonotype comes from a woman between 35 and 50 years old in good health and CMV-seropositive. The sequencing sample was made of PBMCs. The V gene is TRBV18, the J gene TRBJ2-3; 7 bases align to TRBD2. CDR3 amino acids: CASSPGETSADTQYF. Here the CDR3 DNA reads TGTGCCAGCTCACCAGGGGAAACTAGCGCAGATACGCAGTATTTT.